The 24 T cell receptor beta chains below come from one sample, sequenced in a study of post-analysis software for immune sequencing data. Findings and caveats of the study: Compared with controls, patients had more of five TRBV segments, including TRBV5-6, TRBV5-1 and TRBV20-1.

The antigens for these receptors are not known. Built from TCR beta cDNA, the libraries had unique molecular identifiers in them. One entry per CDR3 protein, called by TCRdb with MiXCR from the PCR reads. This repertoire shows about 820,000 distinct CDR3 sequences, about 53% found once; its top ten account for 4.6%. The sequenced sample was blood. The receptors were sampled from a girl between 5 and 17 years old with multiple sclerosis.

This clonotype was detected many times. V is TRBV12-3 or TRBV12-4 and J is TRBJ2-7; a weak D match, TRBD2 (6 bases). The CDR3 is 15 residues long. The V end lost 4 bases, the J end lost 2 bases, and 15 bases lay between the germline ends. The CDR3 sequence is CASSSPGLLTYEQYF. DNA for the CDR3: TGTGCCAGCAGTTCCCCGGGACTTCTTACCTACGAGCAGTACTTC.

This chain uses TRBV2 with TRBJ1-2; TRBD1 matches 7 bases. In germline, CDR1 is SNHLY, CDR2 FYNNEI. The J segment lost 5 bases and the V segment lost 2 bases, leaving 14 bases of the junction unmatched. CDR3 length: 17 residues. As DNA, the CDR3 is TGTGCCAGCAGTGAAACGCAGCCGACCCTCAGGGGGTATGGCTACACCTTC. Translating gives CASSETQPTLRGYGYTF.

This clonotype was counted only a few times. At one end the junction does not follow the germline gene, possibly because of a read error. The genes are TRBV5-1 and TRBJ1-2; no firm D call. The CDR3 covers 13 residues. Germline CDR1 reads SGHRS; CDR2 reads YFSETQ. CDR3 coding DNA: TGCGCCAGCAGCTTGGGAGAGAGCTATGGCCACACCTTC. Amino acid sequence: CASSLGESYGHTF.

This clonotype was counted between two and nine times. The chain couples TRBV5-5 to TRBJ2-5, with 9 bases matching TRBD1. With the DNA end fitting TRBJ2-7 better, the J assignment may be wrong. The CDR3 contains 15 residues. Germline lookup yields CDR1 SGHKS and CDR2 YYEKEE (reference sequence). The CDR3, as DNA: TGTGCCAGCAGCTTCAGACAGGGGGTGTCCTACGAGCAGTACTTC. It translates to CASSFRQGVSYEQYF.

This clonotype was counted between two and nine times. This rearrangement joins TRBV7-2 to TRBJ2-5; 7 bases are a match to TRBD1. CDR1 and CDR2 from the germline V gene are SGHTA and FQGNSA. This CDR3 has 15 amino acids. Trimming at V came to 5 bases and at J to 6 bases, leaving 12 bases not matched to a gene. The CDR3 loop is CASSPEVARGKTQYF. The CDR3 region has the DNA TGTGCCAGCAGCCCTGAAGTCGCCAGGGGGAAGACCCAGTACTTC.

The J gene is TRBJ2-1, the V gene TRBV7-6; TRBD1 is a possible D gene (6 bases). Germline assignment: CDR1 SGHVS and CDR2 FNYEAQ. The CDR3 has 12 residues. The ends were cut back, 5 bases at V and 9 bases at J, with 11 bases in the middle. The chain's CDR3 is CASSNTGIEQFF. DNA for the CDR3: TGTGCCAGCAGCAACACAGGGATTGAGCAGTTCTTC.

The rearrangement joins TRBV6-2 or TRBV6-3 to TRBJ1-5; TRBD1 agrees at 7 bases. The germline CDR1 and CDR2 sequences are MNHEY and SVGEGT. This CDR3 spans 15 amino acids. V dropped 2 bases and J dropped 1; count of bases not matched to a gene: 2. CDR3 DNA sequence: TGTGCCAGCAGTTACCAGGACAGGAGCAATCAGCCCCAGCATTTT. Amino acids: CASSYQDRSNQPQHF.

The chain uses TRBV12-3 or TRBV12-4 and TRBJ2-7; 8 nucleotides line up with TRBD2. The CDR3 spans 15 residues. V was clipped by 5 bases and J by 2 bases; unmatched bases: 8. In DNA form, the CDR3 reads TGTGCCAGCAGTGCTCCCGGGAGGGGTACCTACGAGCAGTACTTC. This encodes CASSAPGRGTYEQYF.

The chain has TRBV6-5 and TRBJ1-1; D perhaps matches TRBD1 (5 bases). Germline assignment: CDR1 MNHEY and CDR2 SVGAGI. The CDR3 is 17 residues long. Trimming cost V 2 bases and J 1 base, with 17 bases left between them. The CDR3 region has the DNA TGTGCCAGCAGTTACCCCGGACACAGGACGGCGAACACTGAAGCTTTCTTT. It codes for CASSYPGHRTANTEAFF.

This clonotype was recorded only once. The V call is TRBV12-3 or TRBV12-4, the J call TRBJ2-5; D unclear. Near its end, the DNA agrees better with TRBJ2-7, so the J call may be wrong. The CDR3 loop spans 13 amino acids. In nucleotides, the CDR3 is TGTGCCAGCAGTTTAATGGCCCCCGGCGAGCAGTACTTC. As protein: CASSLMAPGEQYF.

J is TRBJ1-2 and V is TRBV12-3 or TRBV12-4; D is undetermined. With 8 bases removed from V and 1 base from J, the gap between germline ends came to 14 bases. This CDR3 region has 14 residues. The CDR3 coding sequence is TGTGCCAGCCGACGACACACTGTTAACTATGGCTACACCTTC. Its translation is CASRRHTVNYGYTF.

This clonotype was observed a few times. An end of the junction differs from the germline gene, which may be a read error. V and J are TRBV6-6 and TRBJ1-2; 12 bases are a match to TRBD1. The CDR3 contains 16 residues. Germline-derived CDR1 and CDR2 are MNHNY and SVGAGI (reference sequence). CDR3: CANSWDRGRPGYGYTF. CDR3 in DNA: TGTGCCAACAGTTGGGACAGGGGGCGCCCAGGGTATGGCTACACCTTC.

CDR3 residues: CATRDGYNEKLFF. The CDR3 DNA reads as TGTGCCACCAGAGACGGATATAATGAAAAACTGTTTTTT. The chain employs TRBV15 and TRBJ1-4; D ambiguous. The CDR3 spans 13 residues. CDR1 LNHNV and CDR2 YYDKDF come from the germline V gene (reference sequence). V lost 6 bases, J lost 4 bases, and 9 bases lay in between.

The V and J genes are TRBV10-3 and TRBJ2-6, with TRBD1 matching 8 bases. Germline CDR1 and CDR2: ENHRY and SYGVKD. V lost 10 bases, J lost 1 base, and 9 bases stayed unmatched. The CDR3 has 16 amino acids. DNA of the CDR3: TGTGCCACCGCTCCGGGACAGGCTTCTGGGGCCAACGTCCTGACTTTC. This sequence encodes CATAPGQASGANVLTF.

The CDR3 spells CASSRDLPEAFF. CDR3 in DNA: TGTGCCAGCAGCCGTGACCTCCCTGAAGCTTTCTTT. J is TRBJ1-1 and V is TRBV7-8; no clear D. The CDR3 is 12 amino acids. V was shortened by 5 bases and J by 6 bases, with 10 bases between the two germline ends. The germline V gene has CDR1 SGHVS and CDR2 FQNEAQ.

The chain couples TRBV9 to TRBJ2-3; D gene unclear. In germline, CDR1 is SGDLS, CDR2 YYNGEE. The CDR3 contains 15 residues. The V gene lost 0 bases and the J gene lost 2 bases, with 10 bases spanning the gap. The CDR3 sequence is CASSVDLENTDTQYF. The CDR3 nucleotides read TGTGCCAGCAGCGTAGATCTGGAGAACACAGATACGCAGTATTTT.

The chain uses TRBV29-1 and TRBJ2-5, with D perhaps matching TRBD1 (5 bases). The germline V and J ends were trimmed by 2 bases and 5 bases, with 18 bases remaining between them. The CDR3 loop spans 15 amino acids. Germline CDR1 SQVTM, CDR2 ANQGSEA. CDR3 bases: TGCAGCGTTGAAATCCTGGCAGGGAAGAGGGAGACCCAGTACTTC. It encodes CSVEILAGKRETQYF.

The count of this clonotype is one. The chain is built from TRBV30 and TRBJ2-4; D call uncertain. The end of the DNA fits TRBJ2-5 better, so the J call may be wrong. Per germline, CDR1 GTSNPN and CDR2 SVGIG (reference sequence). The CDR3 runs 12 residues. CDR3 bases: TGTGCCTGGAGTACAGTACCCGAGACCCAGTACTTC. As protein: CAWSTVPETQYF.

The genes are TRBV11-2 and TRBJ1-2, with TRBD1 identical over 7 bases. V lost 1 base to trimming and J lost 4 bases; unmatched junction nucleotides: 6. Germline CDR1 is SGHAT and CDR2 is FQNNGV. CDR3 length equals 15 residues. The CDR3, as DNA: TGTGCCAGCAGCTTAGTGCCTCAGGGGGGCTATGGCTACACCTTC. This sequence encodes CASSLVPQGGYGYTF.

The V call is TRBV10-3, the J call TRBJ1-2; TRBD1 aligns across 7 bases. V was clipped by 6 bases and J by 8 bases; unmatched bases: 6. The length of the CDR3 is 12 residues. Germline V lookup: CDR1 ENHRY, CDR2 SYGVKD. The CDR3, as DNA: TGTGCCATCAGGGGGGGACAGTCGGGCTACACCTTC. It specifies CAIRGGQSGYTF.

The chain carries TRBV6-6 and TRBJ1-5; no clear D. Germline CDR1 reads MNHNY; CDR2 reads SVGAGI (reference sequence). The ends were cut back, 2 bases at V and 0 bases at J, with 8 bases in the middle. The CDR3 is 15 residues long. The CDR3 loop is CASSYGQISNQPQHF. The CDR3 DNA reads as TGTGCCAGCAGTTACGGTCAGATTAGCAATCAGCCCCAGCATTTT.

This chain joins TRBV20-1 and TRBJ2-7; D ambiguous. V was trimmed by 6 bases and J by 4 bases, leaving 16 bases between them. Germline CDR1 DFQATT, CDR2 SNEGSKA (reference sequence). This CDR3 region has 13 residues. CDR3 sequence: CSARTAPGYEQYF. The CDR3 nucleotides are TGCAGTGCCAGGACCGCTCCTGGGTACGAGCAGTACTTC.

In the case of this clonotype: The junction does not match germline at one end; this may be a read error. CDR3 in amino acids: CASSSILGHPDTEAFF. As DNA, the CDR3 is TGTGCCAGCAGCTCAATCCTGGGACACCCGGACACGGAAGCTTTCTTT. This chain connects TRBV5-6 to TRBJ1-1; weak D call: TRBD1 (6 bases). The CDR3 sequence is 16 residues long. Germline V gene sequence: CDR1 SGHDT, CDR2 YYEEEE.

The chain carries TRBV29-1 and TRBJ2-7; 7 bases are a match to TRBD1. CDR3 length: 14 residues. V shed 1 base, J shed 2 bases, and the junction held 5 bases outside the gene matches. From germline, CDR1 is SQVTM and CDR2 ANQGSEA. CDR3 nucleotides: TGCAGCGTTGAAGTCCAGACAGGGCCCTACGAGCAGTACTTC. It translates to CSVEVQTGPYEQYF.